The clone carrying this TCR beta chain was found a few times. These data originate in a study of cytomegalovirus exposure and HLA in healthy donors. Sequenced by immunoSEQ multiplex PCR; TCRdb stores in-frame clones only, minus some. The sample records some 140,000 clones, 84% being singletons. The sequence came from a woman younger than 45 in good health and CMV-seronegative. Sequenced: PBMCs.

The CDR3 reads CASRDRVYSPLHF. CDR3 DNA sequence: TGTGCCAGCAGGGACAGGGTATATTCACCCCTCCACTTT. The chain recombines TRBV25-1 with TRBJ1-6; 8 nucleotides align to TRBD1. The CDR3 has 13 amino acids. In germline, CDR1 is MGHDK, CDR2 SYGVNS. The V segment lost 6 bases and the J segment 8 bases; nucleotides outside the gene matches: 3.